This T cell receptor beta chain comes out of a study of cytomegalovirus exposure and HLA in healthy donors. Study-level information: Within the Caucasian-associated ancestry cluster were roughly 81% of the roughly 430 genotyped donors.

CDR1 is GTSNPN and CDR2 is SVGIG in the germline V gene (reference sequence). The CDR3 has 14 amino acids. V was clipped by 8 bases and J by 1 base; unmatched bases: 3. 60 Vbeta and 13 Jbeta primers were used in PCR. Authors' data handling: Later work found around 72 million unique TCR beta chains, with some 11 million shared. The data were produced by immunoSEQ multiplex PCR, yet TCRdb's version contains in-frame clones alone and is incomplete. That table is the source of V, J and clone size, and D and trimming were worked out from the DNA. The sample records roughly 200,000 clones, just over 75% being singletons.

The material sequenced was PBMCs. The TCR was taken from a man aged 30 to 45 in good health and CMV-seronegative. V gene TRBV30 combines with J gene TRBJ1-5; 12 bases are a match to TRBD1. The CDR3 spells CAGGTGGSNQPQHF. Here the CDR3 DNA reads TGTGCCGGAGGGACAGGGGGCAGCAATCAGCCCCAGCATTTT.